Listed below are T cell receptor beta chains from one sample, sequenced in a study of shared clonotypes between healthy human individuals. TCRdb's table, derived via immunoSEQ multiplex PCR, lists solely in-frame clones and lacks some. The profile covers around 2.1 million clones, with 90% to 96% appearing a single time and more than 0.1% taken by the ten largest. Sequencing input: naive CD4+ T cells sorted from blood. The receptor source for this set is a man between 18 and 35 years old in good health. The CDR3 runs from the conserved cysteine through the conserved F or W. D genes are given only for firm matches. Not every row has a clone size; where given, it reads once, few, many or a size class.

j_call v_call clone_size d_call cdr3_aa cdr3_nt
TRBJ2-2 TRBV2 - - CASSEEGSGNTGELFF TGTGCCAGCAGTGAAGAGGGTAGCGGAAACACCGGGGAGCTGTTTTTT
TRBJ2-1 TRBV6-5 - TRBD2 CASSLTSGPYNEQFF TGTGCCAGCAGTCTAACTAGCGGGCCCTACAATGAGCAGTTCTTC
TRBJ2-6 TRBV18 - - CASSPVQMTTGANVLTF TGTGCCAGCTCACCGGTACAGATGACAACTGGGGCCAACGTCCTGACTTTC
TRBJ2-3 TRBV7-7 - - CASSPRGIAVTDTQYF TGTGCTAGCAGCCCAAGGGGGATAGCGGTCACAGATACGCAGTATTTT
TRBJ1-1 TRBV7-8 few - CASSFGQINTEAFF TGTGCCAGCAGCTTCGGACAGATTAACACTGAAGCTTTCTTT
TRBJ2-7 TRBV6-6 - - CASSRSPYEQYF TGTGCCAGCAGCCGATCTCCCTACGAGCAGTACTTC
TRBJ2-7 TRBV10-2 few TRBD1 CASSAGGSTTYEQYF TGCGCCAGCAGTGCAGGGGGCTCCACGACCTACGAGCAGTACTTC
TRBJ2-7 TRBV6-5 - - CASSYFGQEYF TGTGCCAGCAGTTACTTTGGACAAGAGTACTTC
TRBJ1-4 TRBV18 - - CASSTGEGEKLFF TGTGCCAGCTCAACGGGGGAAGGTGAAAAACTGTTTTTT
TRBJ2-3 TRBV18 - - CASSPGSSTDTQYF TGTGCCAGCTCACCGGGCAGTTCGACAGATACGCAGTATTTT
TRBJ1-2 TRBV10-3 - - CAISGGDTTNYGYTF TGTGCCATCAGTGGAGGCGACACGACTAACTATGGCTACACCTTC
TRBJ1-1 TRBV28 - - CASSPPRGAAVVTEAFF TGTGCCAGCAGTCCTCCGCGGGGGGCGGCGGTAGTCACTGAAGCTTTCTTT
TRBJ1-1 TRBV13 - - CASSLGAQNTEAFF TGTGCCAGCAGCTTAGGGGCCCAGAACACTGAAGCTTTCTTT
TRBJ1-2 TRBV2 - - CASLLQVLNYGYTF TGTGCCAGCTTACTGCAAGTCCTTAACTATGGCTACACCTTC
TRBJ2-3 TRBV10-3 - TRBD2 CAISLDGLAADTQYF TGTGCCATCAGTCTAGATGGACTAGCCGCAGATACGCAGTATTTT
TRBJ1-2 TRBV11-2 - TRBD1 CASSPRTGDYGYTF TGTGCCAGCAGCCCCAGGACAGGGGACTATGGCTACACCTTC
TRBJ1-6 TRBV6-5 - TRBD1 CASSLRQGSPLHF TGTGCCAGCAGCCTGAGACAGGGTTCACCCCTCCACTTT
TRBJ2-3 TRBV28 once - CASSLWGLGKATDTQYF TGTGCCAGCAGTTTATGGGGCTTAGGGAAGGCCACAGATACGCAGTATTTT
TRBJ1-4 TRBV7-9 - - CASSLVAGYATNEKLFF TGTGCCAGCAGCTTAGTTGCAGGATATGCAACTAATGAAAAACTGTTTTTT
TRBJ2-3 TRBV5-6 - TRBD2 CASSFLAGVSTDTQYF TGTGCCAGCAGCTTCCTAGCGGGGGTTAGCACAGATACGCAGTATTTT
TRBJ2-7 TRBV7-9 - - CASSYGTLGSYEQYF TGTGCCAGCAGCTACGGGACTCTGGGGTCCTACGAGCAGTACTTC
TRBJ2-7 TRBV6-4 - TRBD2 CESTEAGWQYF TGTGAGTCCACTGAAGCGGGGTGGCAGTACTTC
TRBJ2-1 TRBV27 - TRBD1 CASYPRDRGNEQFF TGTGCCAGCTACCCCCGGGACAGGGGGAATGAGCAGTTCTTC
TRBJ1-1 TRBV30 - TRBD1 CAWFGGRDRGTEAFF TGTGCCTGGTTTGGGGGCCGGGACAGGGGGACTGAAGCTTTCTTT
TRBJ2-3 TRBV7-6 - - CASSLGLPPTDTQYF TGTGCCAGCAGCTTGGGACTTCCCCCCACAGATACGCAGTATTTT
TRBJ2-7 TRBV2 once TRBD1 CASSEQGESLGEQYF TGTGCCAGCAGCGAACAGGGGGAATCACTCGGCGAGCAGTACTTC
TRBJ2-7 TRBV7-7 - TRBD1 CASSVGTGYEQYF TGTGCTAGCAGCGTTGGGACAGGCTACGAGCAGTACTTC
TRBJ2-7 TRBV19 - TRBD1 CASSIGGAGGYEQYF TGTGCCAGTAGTATCGGTGGGGCAGGGGGATACGAGCAGTACTTC
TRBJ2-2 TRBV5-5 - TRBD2 CASSWGLAGANTGELFF TGTGCCAGCAGCTGGGGACTAGCGGGAGCCAACACCGGGGAGCTGTTTTTT
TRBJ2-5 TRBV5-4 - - CASSFRQKNQETQYF TGTGCCAGCAGCTTCAGACAGAAAAATCAAGAGACCCAGTACTTC
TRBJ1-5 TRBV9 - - CASSPDSLSPQHF TGTGCCAGCAGCCCCGACAGTTTATCGCCCCAGCATTTT
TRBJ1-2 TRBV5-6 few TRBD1 CASSSRGPYGYTF TGTGCCAGCAGCTCTAGGGGGCCCTATGGCTACACCTTC
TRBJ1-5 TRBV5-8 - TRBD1 CASSLGTGFNQPQHF TGTGCCAGCAGCTTGGGGACAGGGTTCAATCAGCCCCAGCATTTT
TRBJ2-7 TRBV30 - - CAWRGPGGHEQYF TGTGCCTGGAGGGGACCCGGGGGGCACGAGCAGTACTTC
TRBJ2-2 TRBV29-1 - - CSVGDSGTGELFF TGCAGCGTTGGAGATAGCGGAACCGGGGAGCTGTTTTTT
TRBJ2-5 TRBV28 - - CASTEPGVLGETQYF TGTGCCAGCACAGAACCGGGAGTATTAGGGGAGACCCAGTACTTC
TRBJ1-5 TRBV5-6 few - CASSLGQNNQPQHF TGTGCCAGCAGCTTGGGACAGAACAATCAGCCCCAGCATTTT
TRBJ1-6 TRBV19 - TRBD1 CASSNGQGVAYNSPLHF TGTGCCAGTAGTAACGGACAGGGGGTCGCCTATAATTCACCCCTCCACTTT
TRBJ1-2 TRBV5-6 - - CASSLERAYGYTF TGTGCCAGCAGCTTGGAGAGGGCCTATGGCTACACCTTC
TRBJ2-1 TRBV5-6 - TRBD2 CASSLLGLAYEQFF TGTGCCAGCAGCTTGTTGGGACTAGCGTATGAGCAGTTCTTC
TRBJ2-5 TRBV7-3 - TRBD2 CASSPGTSGGQETQYF TGTGCCAGCAGCCCCGGGACTAGCGGGGGACAAGAGACCCAGTACTTC